This T cell receptor (beta chain) was identified during a study of molecular identifiers for immune sequencing clone quantification. Study results and caveats: Effector cells had over 98% of their molecules in clones above 20 RNA copies, while naive cells had under 1%.

V lost 5 bases to trimming and J lost 5 bases; unmatched junction nucleotides: 5. CDR3 length: 13 residues. The V gene's germline CDR1 is SGHTA and CDR2 FQGNSA. The authors built bulk TCR libraries by previously described methods with listed TCR primers. Using its own MiXCR run on the PCR reads, TCRdb lists one record per CDR3 protein. Altogether 400,000 to 600,000 distinct CDR3 sequences are present, 20% to 25% being singletons, with the ten largest covering about 0.8%. About this clonotype itself: Its cognate antigen is unknown.

The rearrangement links TRBV7-2 to TRBJ2-5; 7 bases are a match to TRBD2. The receptor was derived from a human donor in good health. Some libraries in this study had Jurkat cell RNA spiked in. Sequencing was performed on naive CD8+ T cells from blood, with Jurkat cell RNA spiked in. Subset reported: FACS-sorted CD8+CD4-CCR7+CD45RA+ naive T cells. The CDR3 sequence: CASSAWGGETQYF. In DNA, the CDR3 is TGTGCCAGCAGCGCATGGGGGGGGGAGACCCAGTACTTC.